This TCR beta chain is drawn from a study of identical twins' blood T cells (dated by TCRdb to the early 2010s). General notes on the study: The approximately 12 libraries, six for the alpha chain and six for the beta chain, yielded 50 million or so Illumina reads in total. TCR alpha and beta chain repertoires of three pairs of monozygous twins were compared using next-generation sequencing to assess genetic influence on repertoire formation.

Inclusive of the bounding cysteine and phenylalanine, the CDR3 is 13 residues long. Only the CDR3 part of the read is kept: 39 bases, read in frame from the first base. The germline V gene (reference sequence) supplies CDR1 GTSNPN and CDR2 SVGIG. Relative to germline, V is 1 base shorter and J is 2 bases shorter, with 6 bases between their ends. Donors were six healthy women forming three monozygous twin pairs. All three twin pairs had been raised together and were thought likely to have encountered the same vaccines and infectious agents. TCR cDNA libraries were prepared from RNA that had been isolated from peripheral blood mononuclear cells. This clonotype was found many times. Its cognate antigen has yet to be identified. No base-level quality is on record; no much larger clone is a single base apart. Results the study describes overall, beyond this receptor: Twin pairs were reported to be markedly more alike in V gene usage than unrelated donors were, even when looking at non-selected out-of-frame TCRbeta clonotypes. Validation by independent studies was stated to be required for the proposed role of the TCRalpha J segment in MHC recognition during thymic selection. Because the twins were reared together, environmental influences could not be ruled out as the explanation for twin similarity. The number of CDR3 clonotypes shared between two donors was mainly determined by the product of the cloneset sizes of the two donors, and no clear deviation from this trend was shown by twins. Looking at the most abundant TCRbeta clonotypes, every donor had more CDR3 sequences in common with her twin than with unrelated donors.

The library was made by 5' RACE. Sequenced using an Illumina Genome Analyzer IIx. RNA-based TCR cDNA libraries were prepared by a previously described protocol with several modifications. To prevent cross-contamination, sample-specific barcodes were added to both ends of each TCR cDNA library during cDNA synthesis and amplification. In the original analysis: Each library contained 2.2 to 3.6 million CDR3-containing reads, and somewhere between about 90,000 and nearly 550,000 clonotypes were identified for each individual. Reads with improper barcode index combinations were discarded, and clonesets were then built for each library with the MiTCR software. During the assembly of CDR3 clonotypes by MiTCR, low-quality reads were filtered or rescued and PCR and sequencing errors were corrected. Artificial out-of-frame clonotypes were mapped to in-frame sequences, with one indel allowed in the CDR3, and then removed. V and J gene usage similarity between donors was measured as Jensen-Shannon divergence divided by mean entropy. TCRdb itself trimmed the public reads at Q25 with fastp, ran MiXCR and retained productive beta chains. Under each unique CDR3 protein, matching rows form one entry showing the most common genes and DNA. Clone size and V and J calls follow TCRdb, not the original study. The table for this sample lists roughly 380,000 distinct CDR3 sequences; more than 25% of them were counted only once. More than 5.5% of the sample belongs to the ten largest clones.

The TCR was taken from a woman between 18 and 55 years old in good health. The rearranged segments are TRBV30 and TRBJ1-5, and TRBD1 may be the D gene, going by 5 matching bases. The specimen was PBMCs. The CDR3 protein is CAWSGGGNQPQHF. The nucleotide sequence is given as TGTGCCTGGAGTGGGGGGGGCAATCAGCCCCAGCATTTT.